One sample yielded the 12 T cell receptor beta chains listed below, sequenced in a study of CD8+ T cells in alopecia areata. The treatment denotes: oral pan-JAK inhibitor, 5-10 mg twice daily. Sequencing relied on a cDNA template that was reverse transcribed from extracted RNA. Repertoires were generated with immunoSEQ multiplex PCR, while TCRdb's copy carries only in-frame clones and drops some. The sample carries approximately 180,000 clones, roughly 60% recorded once. This material consisted of CD4+ T cells sorted from blood, taken at week 24, from a patient treated with tofacitinib. The receptor set was obtained from a human donor with alopecia areata.

This chain joins TRBV9 and TRBJ2-7, with TRBD2 matching over 7 bases. The CDR3 runs to 13 residues. CDR1 is SGDLS, CDR2 YYNGEE, per germline. Losses at the gene ends were 2 bases for V and 6 bases for J; bases not matched to a gene: 5. In nucleotides, the CDR3 is TGTGCCAGCAGCGTCCGGGACTATGGCGAGCAGTACTTC. This encodes CASSVRDYGEQYF.

The chain uses TRBV29-1 and TRBJ2-7; D remains unclear. The V gene lost 6 bases and the J gene lost 0 bases, with 12 bases spanning the gap. CDR1 is SQVTM, CDR2 ANQGSEA, per germline. The CDR3 has 13 residues. CDR3 nucleotides: TGCAGCGTGTACGCCAGGAACTCCTACGAGCAGTACTTC. This gives the protein CSVYARNSYEQYF.

The V call is TRBV2, the J call TRBJ2-3; 7 bases line up with TRBD1. The junction had 5 bases not matched to a gene; V was cut back by 8 bases and J by 12 bases. The CDR3 is 10 amino acids. Germline CDR1 and CDR2: SNHLY and FYNNEI. CDR3 DNA: TGTGCCAGCGTCCGGGACAGCCAGTATTTT. This sequence encodes CASVRDSQYF.

The chain employs TRBV5-1 and TRBJ1-4, with D unresolved. Germline CDR1 and CDR2: SGHRS and YFSETQ. The length of the CDR3 is 14 residues. Trimming left V 0 bases short and J 8 bases short, with 11 bases between. CDR3 sequence reads: CASSLGQVEEKLFF. DNA of the CDR3: TGCGCCAGCAGCTTGGGGCAGGTTGAAGAAAAACTGTTTTTT.

The CDR3 here is CSVPLGGRGGEQYF. The DNA for the CDR3 is TGCAGCGTCCCTTTGGGCGGTCGTGGAGGCGAGCAGTACTTC. The V and J genes are TRBV29-1 and TRBJ2-7; possible D gene TRBD2, 5 bases. The CDR3 is 14 residues long. The V gene lost 6 bases and the J gene lost 6 bases, with 21 bases spanning the gap. Germline-derived CDR1 and CDR2 are SQVTM and ANQGSEA.

The chain joins TRBV29-1 to TRBJ2-3, with TRBD1 as a possible D gene (5 bases). CDR1 is SQVTM, CDR2 ANQGSEA, per germline. The V end was cut by 5 bases, the J end by 2 bases, with 11 bases between. The CDR3 runs 13 residues. Here the CDR3 DNA reads TGCAGCGTTAGAGGCAGGGTCACAGATACGCAGTATTTT. Translation: CSVRGRVTDTQYF.

The chain is built from TRBV2 and TRBJ1-1; possibly TRBD1 for D (5 bases). CDR3 size: 14 residues. Trimming cost V 6 bases and J 3 bases, with 14 bases left between them. Germline V gives CDR1 SNHLY, CDR2 FYNNEI. The CDR3 DNA reads TGTGCCAGCAGCCTCAAGGGAGGGGACACTGAAGCTTTCTTT. Its protein product is CASSLKGGDTEAFF.

This clone was counted only a few times. This sequence joins TRBV2 and TRBJ1-1; D unclear. This CDR3 has 15 residues. Deletions cut 3 bases from V and 0 bases from J, with 11 bases between. Germline V gene sequence: CDR1 SNHLY, CDR2 FYNNEI. CDR3: CASSELRVLNTEAFF. As DNA, the CDR3 is TGTGCCAGCAGTGAGCTTAGGGTTCTGAACACTGAAGCTTTCTTT.

The chain carries TRBV15 and TRBJ2-7; no firm D call. The CDR3 length is 15 residues. V was cut by 3 bases and J by 11 bases, with 23 bases left in between. The germline V gene encodes CDR1 LNHNV and CDR2 YYDKDF (reference sequence). The CDR3 protein is CATSRDADLRAVKYF. Here the CDR3 DNA reads TGTGCCACCAGCAGGGACGCCGATTTACGAGCAGTGAAGTACTTC.

This clone was found a few times. V usage is TRBV10-2 and J usage is TRBJ1-1, with 9 bases aligning to TRBD1. V shed 1 base, J shed 9 bases, and the junction held 6 bases outside the gene matches. Germline V gene sequence: CDR1 WSHSY, CDR2 SAAADI. The length of the CDR3 is 14 residues. CDR3 coding DNA: TGCGCCAGCAGTGAGTTAATACAGGGGGCGCAAGCTTTCTTT. As protein: CASSELIQGAQAFF.

The gene calls are TRBV19 and TRBJ1-5; TRBD1 agrees at 9 bases. The CDR3 runs 15 residues. The germline V gene has CDR1 LNHDA and CDR2 SQIVND (reference sequence). J was trimmed by 0 bases and V by 8 bases; bases with no gene match: 5. The CDR3 coding sequence is TGTGCCAGTCGGACAGGGGCAGCTAGCAATCAGCCCCAGCATTTT. Translating gives CASRTGAASNQPQHF. Full variable domain (outside the CDR3, taken from reference TRBV19 and TRBJ1-5): DGGITQSPKYLFRKEGQNVTLSCEQNLNHDAMYWYRQDPGQGLRLIYYSQIVNDFQKGDIAEGYSVSREKKESFPLTVTSAQKNPTAFYLCASRTGAASNQPQHFGDGTRLSIL.

The gene calls are TRBV5-6 and TRBJ2-3; D is undetermined. The CDR3 loop spans 12 amino acids. The V gene's germline CDR1 is SGHDT and CDR2 YYEEEE. V gave up 7 bases and J gave up 7 bases, with 13 bases separating them. This CDR3 is CASGQEPHTQYF. The CDR3, as DNA: TGTGCCAGCGGGCAGGAGCCTCATACGCAGTATTTT.